A selection of T cell receptor beta chains follows, all from one sample in a study of blood T cell repertoires in COVID-19. Clones were read by immunoSEQ multiplex PCR, and TCRdb kept only the in-frame ones, dropping some. Here the sample spans roughly 150,000 clones, around 80% being singletons. Sequenced input: peripheral blood. The receptors come from a woman aged 50 to 60 with acute or convalescent COVID-19. CDR3s include the opening cysteine and the closing phenylalanine or tryptophan. Fields, in order: D gene, clone size, V gene, J gene, CDR3 DNA, CDR3 protein. A D gene is named only where the DNA matches it firmly. Clone size is not always given. Where it is, it says once, few, many or a class for expanded clones.

-	-	TRBV19	TRBJ2-3	TGTGCCAGTAGTATTACGGGGAGCACAGATACGCAGTATTTT	CASSITGSTDTQYF
TRBD1	-	TRBV3-1/TRBV3-2	TRBJ1-2	TGTGCCAGCAGCCAAGATTTAGGGGGCGACGGGGGCTACACCTTC	CASSQDLGGDGGYTF
TRBD1	-	TRBV6-5	TRBJ1-1	TGTGCCAGCAGTTACAACACAGGGGAAGCAGCTTTCTTT	CASSYNTGEAAFF
TRBD1	-	TRBV6-5	TRBJ2-1	TGTGCCAGCAGCTCAGGGGGCTCCAACAATGAGCAGTTCTTC	CASSSGGSNNEQFF
TRBD1	-	TRBV5-6	TRBJ1-1	TGTGCCAGCAGCCCAAGATGGGACAGCCTGGACATGAACACTGAAGCTTTCTTT	CASSPRWDSLDMNTEAFF
TRBD1	-	TRBV18	TRBJ1-1	TGTGCCAGCTCACCATCACAGGGGGGCGCTGAAGCTTTCTTT	CASSPSQGGAEAFF
TRBD2	-	TRBV7-6	TRBJ2-3	TGTGCCAGCAGTCGCACTAGCGGGGGGCACTTCCCAGATACGCAGTATTTT	CASSRTSGGHFPDTQYF
TRBD1	-	TRBV28	TRBJ1-5	TGTGCCAGCAGTTTAAGGTGGCCAGGGGGCGAGTATGGCAATCAGCCCCAGCATTTT	CASSLRWPGGEYGNQPQHF
-	-	TRBV11-3	TRBJ2-7	TGTGCCAGCAGCTTAGGAGGGACCTACGAGCAGTACTTC	CASSLGGTYEQYF
TRBD2	few	TRBV7-9	TRBJ2-5	TGTGCCAGCAGCTTGTCGACTAGCGGGGGGGCCCAGTACTTC	CASSLSTSGGAQYF
TRBD1	-	TRBV5-4	TRBJ1-1	TGTGCCAGCAGCTTAAGGAGCAGGGGGGTCACTGAAGCTTTCTTT	CASSLRSRGVTEAFF
-	-	TRBV19	TRBJ1-5	TGTGCCAGTAGTATATGGGGCAGGGAAGAGCCCCAGCATTTT	CASSIWGREEPQHF
-	-	TRBV3-1/TRBV3-2	TRBJ2-4	TGTGCCAGCAGCCAATTTGGCCCCAACATTCAGTACTTC	CASSQFGPNIQYF
TRBD1	-	TRBV9	TRBJ1-5	TGTGCCAGCAGCAAAGGGACAGTTAATCAGCCCCAGCATTTT	CASSKGTVNQPQHF
-	-	TRBV19	TRBJ1-6	TGTGCCAGTAGTATTTACAGCAATTCACCCCTCCACTTT	CASSIYSNSPLHF
-	-	TRBV6-2/TRBV6-3	TRBJ2-5	TGTGCCAGCAGTTATCGAGTTAAGACCCAGTACTTC	CASSYRVKTQYF
TRBD1	-	TRBV5-1	TRBJ2-7	TGCGCCAGCAGTCAGGGACAGGGTTGGACCTACGAGCAGTACTTC	CASSQGQGWTYEQYF
TRBD1	-	TRBV2	TRBJ1-5	TGTGCCAGCAGCCGGGACAGGGGGCCCAATCAGCCCCAGCATTTT	CASSRDRGPNQPQHF
-	-	TRBV7-3	TRBJ2-2	TGTGCCAGCAGAAATAGCGCCGGGGAGCTGTTTTTT	CASRNSAGELFF
TRBD1	-	TRBV5-7	TRBJ1-3	TGTGCCAGCAGCTGGGGACAGACAAGCTCTGGAAACACCATATATTTT	CASSWGQTSSGNTIYF
TRBD2	-	TRBV11-2	TRBJ2-5	TGTGCCAGCAGCTTCGCGGGGGGGACTTACCAAGAGACCCAGTACTTC	CASSFAGGTYQETQYF
-	-	TRBV28	TRBJ1-5	TGTGCCGGTACTCGGGGGGCAGGACAGCCCCAGCATTTT	CAGTRGAGQPQHF
TRBD1	-	TRBV5-1	TRBJ2-2	TGCGCCAGCAGCCCCAATGGACAGGGGGCGCCCGGGGAGCTGTTTTTT	CASSPNGQGAPGELFF
TRBD1	-	TRBV7-3	TRBJ1-5	TGTGCCAGCAGCTCAGAGACAGGGGTCAATCAGCCCCAGCATTTT	CASSSETGVNQPQHF
-	few	TRBV20-1	TRBJ2-7	TGCAGTGCTTGTGACGTAGCATACGAGCAGTACTTC	CSACDVAYEQYF
-	-	TRBV20-1	TRBJ2-7	TGCAGTGCTAGTGGAGGAGGACCCCAAGCCAGCTCCTACGAGCAGTACTTC	CSASGGGPQASSYEQYF
TRBD1	-	TRBV11-2	TRBJ2-7	TGTGCCAGCAGCAAAGGACAGGGGTCCCACGAGCAGTACTTC	CASSKGQGSHEQYF
TRBD2	-	TRBV9	TRBJ2-1	TGTGCCAGCAGCGTAGGCGGGGGGGCCTCCTACAATGAGCAGTTCTTC	CASSVGGGASYNEQFF
-	-	TRBV11-3	TRBJ2-7	TGTGCCAGCAGCTTAGATTCCAACTCCTACGAGCAGTACTTC	CASSLDSNSYEQYF
TRBD2	few	TRBV4-1	TRBJ2-7	TGCGCCAGCAGCCAACCCGGGACTAGCAGCTACGAGCAGTACTTC	CASSQPGTSSYEQYF
-	-	TRBV7-9	TRBJ2-2	TGTGCCAGCAGCAAGGGACATCTAACTTTCGGGGAGCTGTTTTTT	CASSKGHLTFGELFF
TRBD2	-	TRBV6-6	TRBJ2-3	TGTGCCAGCAGTGCCGGGACTAGCGGGGGGGATACGCAGTATTTT	CASSAGTSGGDTQYF
-	-	TRBV6-5	TRBJ1-1	TGTGCCAGCACCTACGGACTTGGGACTGAAGCTTTCTTT	CASTYGLGTEAFF
-	-	TRBV7-2	TRBJ1-3	TGTGCCAGCAGCCCAAGCTCGGGGAGCTCTGGAAACACCATATATTTT	CASSPSSGSSGNTIYF
-	-	TRBV30	TRBJ1-1	TGTGCCTGGACCCCAGGGTTTATCTACACTGAAGCTTTCTTT	CAWTPGFIYTEAFF
-	-	TRBV18	TRBJ2-1	TGTGCCAGCTCACCACAAAGTAGGTCCCTAGATGAGCAGTTCTTC	CASSPQSRSLDEQFF
-	-	TRBV30	TRBJ1-5	TGTGCCTGGAGCTCGACAGCAAGTCAGCCCCAGCATTTT	CAWSSTASQPQHF
-	-	TRBV7-9	TRBJ1-2	TGTGCCAGCAGCCCAGCTTTAGGGGCCTATGGCTACACCTTC	CASSPALGAYGYTF
-	-	TRBV28	TRBJ1-2	TGTGCCAGCAGCCCGGGGACAAGATTGGCAGCTAACTATGGCTACACCTTC	CASSPGTRLAANYGYTF
-	-	TRBV14	TRBJ2-1	TGTGCCAGCAGCCAGAGTTTTGGCTACAATGAGCAGTTCTTC	CASSQSFGYNEQFF
-	-	TRBV7-2	TRBJ1-4	TGTGCCAGCAGCTTATTGGGGCATGGTGAAAAACTGTTTTTT	CASSLLGHGEKLFF
-	-	TRBV6-4	TRBJ1-1	TGTGCCAGCAGTAAGGAGGAGAACACTGAAGCTTTCTTT	CASSKEENTEAFF
-	-	TRBV12-3/TRBV12-4	TRBJ1-2	TGTGCCAGCAGTTTATGGGGAGACGGCGGCTACACCTTC	CASSLWGDGGYTF
TRBD2	-	TRBV19	TRBJ2-6	TGTGCCAGTAGCCCGCTGGGGGGGGGCTCTGGGGCCAACGTCCTGACTTTC	CASSPLGGGSGANVLTF
-	-	TRBV7-2	TRBJ1-1	TGTGCCAGCAGCTTAGGTCCGTCCGGTGAAGCTTTCTTT	CASSLGPSGEAFF
-	-	TRBV6-5	TRBJ1-6	TGTGCCAGCAGTTACGAGGAAGCATCACCCCTCCACTTT	CASSYEEASPLHF
TRBD1	-	TRBV5-8	TRBJ1-1	TGTGCCAGCAGTTTAAGGACAGGGACCACTGAAGCTTTCTTT	CASSLRTGTTEAFF
-	once	TRBV19	TRBJ1-3	TGTGCCAGTACCTCCCTCAGCAGGGCTTCCGGAAACACCATATATTTT	CASTSLSRASGNTIYF
-	-	TRBV11-2	TRBJ2-5	TGTGCCAGCAGCTTGCAGGAAGAGACCCAGTACTTC	CASSLQEETQYF
-	-	TRBV2	TRBJ1-6	TGTGCCAGCGCAGCACAGGGAGATTCACCCCTCCACTTT	CASAAQGDSPLHF
-	-	TRBV12-5	TRBJ1-1	TGTGCTAGTGGTTTGACAGCAATGAACACTGAAGCTTTCTTT	CASGLTAMNTEAFF
TRBD1	-	TRBV7-2	TRBJ1-2	TGTGCCAGCAGCCCAACCGGGACAGCCGCCCGGGGGGGCTACACCTTC	CASSPTGTAARGGYTF
-	-	TRBV3-1/TRBV3-2	TRBJ1-1	TGTGCCAGCAGCCAGGGGGGAGCGAACACTGAAGCTTTCTTT	CASSQGGANTEAFF
TRBD1	-	TRBV4-3	TRBJ2-2	TGCGCCAGCAGCCATCGGGACAGGGGCACCGGGGAGCTGTTTTTT	CASSHRDRGTGELFF